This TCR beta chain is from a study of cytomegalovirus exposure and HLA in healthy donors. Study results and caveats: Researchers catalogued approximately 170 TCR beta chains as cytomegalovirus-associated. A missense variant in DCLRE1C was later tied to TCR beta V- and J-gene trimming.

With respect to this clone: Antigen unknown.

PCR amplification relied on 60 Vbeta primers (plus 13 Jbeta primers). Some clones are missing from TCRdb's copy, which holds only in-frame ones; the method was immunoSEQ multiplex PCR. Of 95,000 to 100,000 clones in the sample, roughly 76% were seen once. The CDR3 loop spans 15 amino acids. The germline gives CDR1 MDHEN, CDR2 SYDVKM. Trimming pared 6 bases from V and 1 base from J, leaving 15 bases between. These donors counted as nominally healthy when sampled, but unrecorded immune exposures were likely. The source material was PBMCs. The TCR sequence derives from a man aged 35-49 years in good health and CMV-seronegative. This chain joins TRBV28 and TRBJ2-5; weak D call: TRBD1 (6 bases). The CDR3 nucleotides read TGTGCCAGCAGCATTGGGCAGGGGACCCAAGAGACCCAGTACTTC. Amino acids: CASSIGQGTQETQYF.